This note documents a single T cell receptor beta chain sequence. Its antigen is not identified. Different DNA sequences within this sample yield the same CDR3. This entry is derived from a study of shared clonotypes between healthy human individuals. Turning to the study itself: Ranging from 18 to 49 in age, donors were a couple of women and three men.

The method was immunoSEQ multiplex PCR; TCRdb's version includes in-frame clones alone and lacks a portion of them. The sample shows about 600,000 clones, around 80% of them seen only once. Whole-study findings and limits: The expectation was that sequencing depth would affect clonotype sharing among donors.

The study drew all its donors from Caucasian adults living in Nashville, Tennessee. This CDR3 spans 15 amino acids. V dropped 3 bases and J dropped 0; count of bases not matched to a gene: 1. CDR1 is LNHDA, CDR2 SQIVND, per germline (reference sequence). The sample consisted of PBMCs. The chain employs TRBV19 and TRBJ2-7; TRBD2 matches 11 bases. The TCR originated in a woman between 40 and 50 years old in good health. Some clones in this sample may be carry-over from other donors' samples. The DNA for the CDR3 is TGTGCCAGTAGTATTGGGACTAGCGGCTCCTACGAGCAGTACTTC. Its protein is CASSIGTSGSYEQYF.